The 19 T cell receptor beta chains in this list originate from one sample, sequenced in a study of HIV-infected patients and healthy controls. From the 5' RACE reads, TCRdb called clonotypes with MiXCR, one entry per CDR3 protein. The sample holds roughly 20,000 distinct CDR3 sequences; 15% to 20% are singletons and the top ten take approximately 31%. The sequenced sample was CD8+ T cells from blood. The receptors were sampled from a human donor in good health.

This clonotype was picked up one time. The J gene is TRBJ1-1, the V gene TRBV19; D is perhaps TRBD1 (5 bases). The CDR3 length is 16 residues. Germline V gives CDR1 LNHDA, CDR2 SQIVND (reference sequence). V shed 7 bases and J shed 0 bases, with 18 bases lying between them. The CDR3 coding sequence is TGTGCCAGTATCCCCAAATCTCCAGGGATGAACACTGAAGCTTTCTTT. This gives the protein CASIPKSPGMNTEAFF.

This clonotype was counted at least ten times. The J gene is TRBJ2-7, the V gene TRBV7-8; unclear D gene. Germline V lookup: CDR1 SGHVS, CDR2 FQNEAQ. The V gene lost 8 bases and the J gene lost 0 bases, with 11 bases spanning the gap. The CDR3 is made up of 13 amino acids. In nucleotides, the CDR3 is TGTGCCAGCCGTTCCAGGAGCTCCTACGAGCAGTACTTC. Residues: CASRSRSSYEQYF.

This clonotype was observed a handful of times. The chain recombines TRBV7-2 with TRBJ1-1, with a tentative D call TRBD1 (5 bases). V lost 1 base to trimming and J lost 3 bases, with 18 bases between them. Germline CDR1 reads SGHTA; CDR2 reads FQGNSA. This CDR3 spans 17 amino acids. Here the CDR3 DNA reads TGTGCCAGCAGCTTAGATCTGGTTGGGGTAGGGGACACTGAAGCTTTCTTT. Its protein is CASSLDLVGVGDTEAFF.

This clonotype was seen more than once but under ten times. The rearrangement uses TRBV25-1 and TRBJ2-7; the D is unclear. Germline CDR1 reads MGHDK; CDR2 reads SYGVNS. This CDR3 has 10 residues. The ends were cut back, 8 bases at V and 1 base at J, with 3 bases in the middle. The CDR3 loop reads CASGSYEQYF. The DNA for the CDR3 is TGTGCCAGCGGTTCCTACGAGCAGTACTTC.

This clonotype has only a few counts. The chain is built from TRBV12-3 or TRBV12-4 and TRBJ2-2; 9 nucleotides agree with TRBD2. This CDR3 contains 16 residues. Unmatched junction bases numbered 10, after V lost 3 bases and J lost 8 bases. CDR3 sequence reads: CASSFLAGTSRGELFF. The CDR3 DNA is TGTGCCAGCAGTTTTCTAGCGGGAACCAGTAGGGGGGAGCTGTTTTTT.

This clonotype was seen more than once but under ten times. The chain employs TRBV4-1 and TRBJ2-5; D ambiguous. V lost 0 bases to trimming and J lost 5 bases, with 10 bases between them. The length of the CDR3 is 14 residues. Germline CDR1 MGHRA, CDR2 YSYEKL. CDR3 in DNA: TGCGCCAGCAGCCAAGACCAAGGGCGCGAGACCCAGTACTTC. Its protein is CASSQDQGRETQYF.

Many counts were recorded for this clonotype. The rearrangement joins TRBV29-1 to TRBJ1-2, with 7 nucleotides matching TRBD1. Germline V gene lookup returns CDR1 SQVTM and CDR2 ANQGSEA. This CDR3 has 13 residues. V dropped 5 bases and J dropped 4; count of bases not matched to a gene: 7. CDR3 in amino acids: CSVWTGPLYGYTF. The DNA of the CDR3 is TGCAGCGTTTGGACAGGACCACTCTATGGCTACACCTTC.

The J gene is TRBJ2-7, the V gene TRBV19, with D perhaps matching TRBD2 (5 bases). Germline-derived CDR1 and CDR2 are LNHDA and SQIVND (reference sequence). The CDR3 sequence is 13 residues long. The V end lost 1 base, the J end lost 6 bases, and 10 bases lay between the germline ends. The CDR3, as DNA: TGTGCCAGTAGTATAGCTTCCGGGGTCGAGCAGTACTTC. Its protein product is CASSIASGVEQYF.

This rearrangement joins TRBV19 to TRBJ1-6; 7 positions agree with TRBD1. V lost 1 base and J lost 9; bases outside the gene matches: 12. The CDR3 is 17 amino acids. Germline CDR1 and CDR2: LNHDA and SQIVND (reference sequence). The DNA for the CDR3 is TGTGCCAGTAGTATAGGGAAAGGGGGCAGGGGAAGTTCACCCCTCCACTTT. Its protein is CASSIGKGGRGSSPLHF.

This clonotype has a count of ten or more. The chain employs TRBV7-9 and TRBJ1-1; possible D gene TRBD1, 6 bases. The germline V gene encodes CDR1 SEHNR and CDR2 FQNEAQ (reference sequence). This CDR3 region has 15 residues. V was cut by 3 bases and J by 5 bases, with 16 bases left in between. CDR3: CASSLPVSGDTEAFF. CDR3 coding DNA: TGTGCCAGCAGCTTGCCTGTGTCAGGGGATACTGAAGCTTTCTTT.

The chain combines TRBV5-5 with TRBJ1-6; the D gene is possibly TRBD1 (6 bases). The CDR3 runs 14 residues. The V end lost 1 base, the J end lost 7 bases, and 9 bases lay between the germline ends. CDR1 is SGHKS and CDR2 is YYEKEE in the germline V gene (reference sequence). CDR3 DNA: TGTGCCAGCAGCTTGAAGGGGGGGAATTCACCCCTCCACTTT. As protein: CASSLKGGNSPLHF.

This chain links TRBV6-1 with TRBJ1-3, with 8 bases matching TRBD1. Germline CDR1 MNHNS, CDR2 SASEGT. V was pared by 4 bases and J by 4 bases, with 9 bases of the junction left unmatched. The CDR3 runs 16 residues. The CDR3 region has the DNA TGTGCCAGCAGTGGACGGACAGGGTTGGAAGGAAACACCATATATTTT. Residues: CASSGRTGLEGNTIYF.

This clonotype was seen only a few times. The chain combines TRBV12-3 or TRBV12-4 with TRBJ1-6; 8 positions agree with TRBD1. This CDR3 spans 14 amino acids. V gave up 5 bases and J gave up 7 bases; unmatched junction bases: 4. The CDR3 DNA follows: TGTGCCAGCAGTGAGGACAGGGAGAATTCACCCCTCCACTTT. This codes for CASSEDRENSPLHF.

This clonotype was seen a handful of times. The rearrangement links TRBV28 to TRBJ2-7; D is unresolved. The CDR3 sequence is 14 residues long. The V end lost 0 bases, the J end lost 0 bases, and 6 bases lay between the germline ends. The germline gives CDR1 MDHEN, CDR2 SYDVKM. CDR3 amino acids: CASSLWRSSYEQYF. Written as DNA, the CDR3 is TGTGCCAGCAGTTTATGGCGAAGCTCCTACGAGCAGTACTTC.

This clonotype is a singleton in its sample. The chain recombines TRBV29-1 with TRBJ2-2; 10 bases align to TRBD1. The length of the CDR3 is 15 residues. V shed 6 bases, J shed 6 bases, and the junction held 10 bases outside the gene matches. Per germline, CDR1 SQVTM and CDR2 ANQGSEA. CDR3 residues: CSVELGTGDPGELFF. The DNA for the CDR3 is TGCAGCGTAGAATTAGGGACAGGGGATCCCGGGGAGCTGTTTTTT.

There are a few counts of this clonotype. The V call is TRBV11-2, the J call TRBJ2-7, with TRBD2 identical over 7 bases. Germline V gene data show CDR1 as SGHAT and CDR2 as FQNNGV. There are 12 residues in the CDR3. J lost 4 bases, V lost 6 bases, and 3 bases had no gene match. CDR3 amino acids: CASSGGVYEQYF. The CDR3 DNA follows: TGTGCCAGCAGTGGGGGGGTGTACGAGCAGTACTTC.

This clonotype turned up a few times. The chain has TRBV7-8 and TRBJ2-7; D is perhaps TRBD2 (6 bases). Germline CDR1 is SGHVS and CDR2 is FQNEAQ. This CDR3 comprises 14 residues. The V end was cut by 5 bases, the J end by 1 base, with 12 bases between. The CDR3 protein is CASSLSGQSYEQYF. Here the CDR3 DNA reads TGTGCCAGCAGCCTAAGCGGGCAGTCCTACGAGCAGTACTTC.

V and J are TRBV19 and TRBJ1-1; D perhaps matches TRBD1 (6 bases). Deletions cut 6 bases from V and 6 bases from J, with 20 bases between. The CDR3 spans 15 residues. Germline V lookup: CDR1 LNHDA, CDR2 SQIVND (reference sequence). For the CDR3, the DNA is TGTGCCAGTAGACCTCTTCAGGGGCCCCTGGCTGAAGCTTTCTTT. Protein: CASRPLQGPLAEAFF. Supplemented by reference TRBV19 and TRBJ1-1, the full variable domain reads DGGITQSPKYLFRKEGQNVTLSCEQNLNHDAMYWYRQDPGQGLRLIYYSQIVNDFQKGDIAEGYSVSREKKESFPLTVTSAQKNPTAFYLCASRPLQGPLAEAFFGQGTRLTVV.

This sequence joins TRBV7-2 and TRBJ1-1; possible D gene TRBD1, 6 bases. Germline V gene sequence: CDR1 SGHTA, CDR2 FQGNSA. The CDR3 extends over 14 amino acids. V was pared by 1 base and J by 3 bases, with 9 bases between. CDR3 sequence (DNA): TGTGCCAGCAGCTTAGAAGGGGGAGACACTGAAGCTTTCTTT. It encodes CASSLEGGDTEAFF.